Following are 10 T cell receptor beta chains from one sample sequenced in a study of cytomegalovirus exposure and HLA in healthy donors. PCR primers comprised 60 Vbeta and 13 Jbeta primers. Repertoires were generated with immunoSEQ multiplex PCR, while TCRdb's copy carries only in-frame clones and drops some. The data show roughly 150,000 clones, about 80% seen once. The source material was PBMCs. These receptors were obtained from a man aged 35 to 55 in good health and CMV-seropositive.

This rearrangement joins TRBV11-2 to TRBJ1-3, with D possibly TRBD1 on 5 matching bases. This CDR3 comprises 15 residues. The germline gives CDR1 SGHAT, CDR2 FQNNGV. Trimming took 4 bases from V and 0 from J, leaving 10 bases between them. CDR3 coding DNA: TGTGCCAGCAGCTCGCTACAGGACTCTGGAAACACCATATATTTT. This codes for CASSSLQDSGNTIYF.

The V and J genes are TRBV14 and TRBJ1-2; D unclear. The CDR3 spans 13 residues. Germline values: CDR1 SGHDN, CDR2 FVKESK. V lost 4 bases, J lost 1 base, and 7 bases lay in between. CDR3 in amino acids: CASSLSGNYGYTF. The CDR3 nucleotides read TGTGCCAGCAGCCTATCCGGTAACTATGGCTACACCTTC.

The rearrangement uses TRBV28 and TRBJ1-1, with D maybe TRBD1 (5 bases). Germline assignment: CDR1 MDHEN and CDR2 SYDVKM. The V and J ends lost 7 bases and 1 base respectively, with 13 bases between them. The CDR3 loop spans 14 amino acids. In DNA form, the CDR3 reads TGTGCCAGCACTCCACTGGGGGGGAACACTGAAGCTTTCTTT. Encoded protein: CASTPLGGNTEAFF.

The chain combines TRBV5-4 with TRBJ1-1, with unresolved D. Germline V lookup: CDR1 SGHNT, CDR2 YYREEE (reference sequence). Trimming took 9 bases from V and 5 from J, leaving 20 bases between them. This CDR3 contains 14 residues. The CDR3 DNA sequence: TGTGCCACCCAAGAGCGGGGTGGGCGGACTGAAGCTTTCTTT. This encodes CATQERGGRTEAFF.

Only a few counts were recorded for this clone. At one boundary the junction diverges from the germline segment, which might be a read error. This chain connects TRBV6-5 to TRBJ2-7; TRBD2 agrees at 14 bases. This CDR3 spans 13 amino acids. From germline, CDR1 is MNHEY and CDR2 SVGAGI. The CDR3 DNA reads TGTGCCAGCAGACCGGGACTAGCGGGAGTCCTCCACTTC. This gives the protein CASRPGLAGVLHF.

The gene calls are TRBV5-1 and TRBJ1-5, with 7 bases aligning to TRBD1. V shed 4 bases, J shed 0 bases, and the junction held 4 bases outside the gene matches. Germline CDR1 reads SGHRS; CDR2 reads YFSETQ. This CDR3 spans 15 amino acids. CDR3 in DNA: TGCGCCAGCAGCCCCGGACAGGCTAGCAATCAGCCCCAGCATTTT. Encoded protein: CASSPGQASNQPQHF.

The genes are TRBV5-6 and TRBJ2-7, with 9 positions matching TRBD2. With V trimmed by 1 base and J by 3 bases, 14 bases remained unmatched. In germline, CDR1 is SGHDT, CDR2 YYEEEE. The length of the CDR3 is 18 residues. The CDR3: CASSLSAIWSGRNYEQYF. CDR3 in DNA: TGTGCCAGCAGCTTGTCGGCGATTTGGAGCGGGAGGAACTACGAGCAGTACTTC.

The rearrangement links TRBV4-3 to TRBJ1-1; 7 bases map to TRBD1. The CDR3 totals 15 residues. With V trimmed by 2 bases and J by 5 bases, 8 bases remained unmatched. Germline-derived CDR1 and CDR2 are LGHNA and YSLEER. The chain's CDR3 is CASSQRAGGQTEAFF. For the CDR3, the DNA is TGCGCCAGCAGCCAACGCGCAGGGGGGCAGACTGAAGCTTTCTTT.

This chain's CDR3 is CASSPGTAYEQYF. CDR3 in DNA: TGTGCCAGCTCACCCGGGACAGCCTACGAGCAGTACTTC. The gene calls are TRBV18 and TRBJ2-7; 7 positions match TRBD1. Germline CDR1 and CDR2: KGHSH and LQKENI. V shed 3 bases and J 2 bases; nucleotides not matched to a gene: 1. CDR3 length: 13 amino acids. The full variable domain, completed using reference TRBV18 and TRBJ2-7, is NAGVMQNPRHLVRRRGQEARLRCSPMKGHSHVYWYRQLPEEGLKFMVYLQKENIIDESGMPKERFSAEFPKEGPSILRIQQVVRGDSAAYFCASSPGTAYEQYFGPGTRLTVT.

This sequence joins TRBV7-9 and TRBJ2-2, with D possibly matching TRBD1 (6 bases). Per the germline V gene, CDR1 is SEHNR and CDR2 is FQNEAQ (reference sequence). Trimming cost V 5 bases and J 0 bases, with 10 bases left between them. CDR3 length: 15 amino acids. CDR3 residues: CASSGRTANTGELFF. CDR3 coding DNA: TGTGCCAGCAGCGGACGGACAGCGAACACCGGGGAGCTGTTTTTT.